This T cell receptor (beta chain) emerged from a study of blood T cell repertoires in COVID-19 (dated by TCRdb to about 2020). With respect to the entire study: Collaborator samples came from the United States, Italy and Spain and covered acute and convalescent phases of COVID-19. Samples came from the ongoing ImmuneRACE study (first 160 participants) plus 1,254 subjects from 6 global collaborators. A de-identified subject ID, COVID-19 status, age in years and sex were almost always included in the sample metadata. The repertoires were released in a freely available public database meant as a resource for research on the immune response to SARS-CoV-2. Where available, HLA class I and class II types were taken from metadata supplied by the sample provider and were not determined by assay-based typing. Deeply sampled blood TCRbeta repertoires from subjects exposed to, actively infected with, or recovered from COVID-19 were included in the dataset. The material from the prospective study consisted of cDNA or gDNA derived from T cells, B-cell-depleted T cells, or PBMCs. General study outcomes and caveats: The amount of clinical and demographic metadata varied by source and participant and was provided uncurated.

Collaborating institutions collected whole blood in K2EDTA tubes following their own protocols. For TCRbeta analysis, collaborators shipped samples in one of three forms: frozen whole blood, isolated PBMCs, or DNA extracted from either of those sample types. Cut back by 4 bases and 0 bases, the V and J ends lie 4 bases apart. CDR1 and CDR2 were assigned from the germline V gene (reference sequence) as LNHDA and SQIVND. Measured from the cysteine to the phenylalanine, the CDR3 is 13 residues long. The read is trimmed to its CDR3 DNA, 39 bases read in frame from base 1. To note about this clone: Its specific antigen is unknown. Per-base quality was not reported, and no clone a single base away is much larger than it.

TCRbeta CDR3 regions were amplified from genomic DNA by means of the immunoSEQ Assay, a bias-controlled multiplex PCR. On the authors' methods: The number of nucleated cells in each sample was estimated from the amplification of reference gene primers within the assay. To quantify the absolute abundance of each unique TCRbeta CDR3 rearrangement, sequence reads were collapsed and filtered. For each sample, productive Simpson clonality was calculated as the square root of Simpson's diversity index across productive rearrangements. In its TCRdb copy, this immuneACCESS table keeps in-frame sequences only and misses some clones. Where compared with another copy, unresolved V genes explain less than half of these, and the others have no known cause. V, J and clone size derive from that table, while D and trimming were established from the DNA sequence. The sample table records tens of thousands of clones; approximately 80% of these occur just once. The ten largest clones represent 9.5% to 15% of the sample.

This chain joins TRBV19 to TRBJ2-1; no D gene is confidently identified. This clonotype was sampled from a human donor in a cohort sampled during active COVID-19. The sequenced sample was peripheral blood. The base sequence is TGTGCCAGTAGTACAGGCTCCTACAATGAGCAGTTCTTC. This gives the protein CASSTGSYNEQFF.